Included here is one TCR beta chain sequence, with context. The target of this receptor is not known. No base-level quality is on record; no much larger clone is a single base apart. Based on the germline V gene (reference sequence), the CDR1 and CDR2 sequences are SGHNT and YYREEE. V is cut by 2 bases and J by 3 bases, and the space between the germline ends is 6 bases. The cysteine opens and the phenylalanine closes a CDR3 of 12 amino acids. The retained sequence is limited to the CDR3, 36 bases, with the frame set at the first base. TCRB CDR3 regions were amplified with the immunoSEQ multiplex PCR using forward primers for 54 TRBV segments and reverse primers for 13 TRBJ segments. Deep resolution, with a target of 200,000 T cell genomes, was applied to the sequencing of pre-culture CD4+ samples. Sequencing of the amplicons on an Illumina HiSeq System generated 87 bp reads spanning the CDR3. The authors' analysis ran thus. PCR and sequencing errors in the reads were corrected, and alignment to IMGT reference sequences was used to define CDR3 regions. Synthetic template pools were used to estimate template counts and unique rearrangement counts. Clonality was computed as 1 minus Pielou's evenness. Richness was estimated with the Daley-Smith estimator. Morisita's index was used to measure repertoire overlap. Clones present in cultured samples but not detected in the pre-culture repertoire of the same donor were defined as low-abundance clones. TCRdb holds this immuneACCESS table with in-frame rearrangements only. Some clones are missing; in checked studies, unresolved V genes explain under half, and the rest has no known cause. For V, J and clone size, that table is used; D and trimming come from the DNA. For this sample there are 85,000 to 90,000 clones; 86% appear just once. About 1.7% of the sample is taken by the ten largest.

The record originates from a study of T cell repertoires and HLA-DP antigens listed by TCRdb under 2018. The study in broad terms: The study used an in vitro model of CD4+ T cell alloreactivity in which transduced HeLa cells presented allogeneic HLA-DP. One alloantigen differed from self by one peptide-binding groove amino acid, whereas the other differed by ten, modelling structurally similar versus dissimilar alloantigens. The three donors were two male and one female, with ages ranging from the 18-to-29 to the 60-to-69 age band. An average DNA input of approximately 210 ng was used for sorted CD137+CD4+ samples, compared with 950 to 1,500 ng for pre-culture CD4+ samples. What the study reported, not specific to this receptor: Clones undetected before culture had an average cumulative frequency of roughly 35% against one allele and under 60% against the other. Sorted CD137+ cells showed similar clonality against both alloantigens, at 0.3 to 0.4, which was much higher than the 0.04 to 0.045 seen in pre-culture samples. The naive and memory CD4+ repertoires were not analysed as separate populations. The study was limited by having just a few donors, by relying on a non-physiological HeLa antigen-presenting system, and by using total CD4+ cells as responders.

Magnetic bead negative selection was used to isolate untouched CD4+ T cells from Ficoll-separated PBMC, with purity averaging 97.7%. Magnetic beads were used to isolate untouched CD4+ T cells from Ficoll-separated PBMC, giving 95% to 98% purity with negligible CD8+ contamination. Peripheral blood mononuclear cells came from the buffy coats of three healthy blood donors, who served as the study's donors. Each of the three donors was CMV seronegative. Genomic DNA was extracted with the DNeasy Blood & Tissue Kit. Genomic DNA from sorted CD137+CD4+ cells and from pre-culture CD4+ baseline samples of each subject was subjected to TCRB sequencing.

The TCR sequence derives from a man aged 45-60 years in good health and CMV-seronegative. Sequenced input: CD4+ T cells from PBMCs. The chain uses TRBV5-4 and TRBJ2-7, with no confidently assigned D gene. Read as DNA, the sequence is TGTGCCAGCAGCTTTGATTTCTACGAGCAGTACTTC. It specifies CASSFDFYEQYF.